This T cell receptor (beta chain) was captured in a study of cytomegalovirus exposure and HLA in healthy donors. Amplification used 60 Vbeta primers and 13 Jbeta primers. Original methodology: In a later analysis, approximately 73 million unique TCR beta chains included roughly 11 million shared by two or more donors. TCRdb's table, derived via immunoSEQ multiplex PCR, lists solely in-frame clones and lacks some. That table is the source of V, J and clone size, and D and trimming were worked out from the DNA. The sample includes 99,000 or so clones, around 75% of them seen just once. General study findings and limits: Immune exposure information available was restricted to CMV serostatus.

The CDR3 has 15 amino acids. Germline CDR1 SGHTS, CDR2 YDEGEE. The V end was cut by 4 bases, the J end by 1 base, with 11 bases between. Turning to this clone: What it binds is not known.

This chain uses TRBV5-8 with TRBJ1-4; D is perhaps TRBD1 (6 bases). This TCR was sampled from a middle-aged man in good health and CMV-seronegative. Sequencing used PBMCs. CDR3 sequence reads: CASSAGQKTNEKLFF. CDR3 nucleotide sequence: TGTGCCAGCAGCGCCGGACAGAAAACTAATGAAAAACTGTTTTTT.